These 32 T cell receptor beta chains were all obtained from the same sample, sequenced in a study of T cells after posttransplantation cyclophosphamide. The protocol was immunoSEQ multiplex PCR, while the TCRdb copy is restricted to in-frame clones and leaves out a portion. Altogether about 36,000 clones were found in the sample, and no singletons occur. The sequenced sample consisted of PBMCs. These receptors came from a girl aged 10 to 17 in good health, CMV-negative, and a related stem cell transplant donor.

With respect to this clone: This sample also contains other DNA sequences that code for the same CDR3. The chain is built from TRBV7-2 and TRBJ2-7, with a weak D call TRBD1 (6 bases). The germline CDR1 and CDR2 sequences are SGHTA and FQGNSA. The CDR3 runs to 13 residues. Trimming stripped 1 base from V and 4 bases from J, with 8 bases between. The CDR3 DNA follows: TGTGCCAGCAGCTTAGAACAGGGATACGAGCAGTACTTC. Translated, it gives CASSLEQGYEQYF. Based on the CDR3 plus reference TRBV7-2 and TRBJ2-7, the full variable domain is GAGVSQSPSNKVTEKGKDVELRCDPISGHTALYWYRQSLGQGLEFLIYFQGNSAPDKSGLPSDRFSAERTGGSVSTLTIQRTQQEDSAVYLCASSLEQGYEQYFGPGTRLTVT.

This clone was counted ten times or more. The J gene is TRBJ2-1, the V gene TRBV13; a weak D match, TRBD1 (5 bases). Trimming cost V 2 bases and J 2 bases, with 10 bases left between them. The CDR3 sequence is 15 residues long. CDR1 PRHDT and CDR2 FYEKMQ come from the germline V gene (reference sequence). Here the CDR3 DNA reads TGTGCCAGCAGCTTATTAGGGGATGCCTACAATGAGCAGTTCTTC. Encoded protein: CASSLLGDAYNEQFF. The complete variable domain, with remaining parts taken from reference TRBV13 and TRBJ2-1, reads AAGVIQSPRHLIKEKRETATLKCYPIPRHDTVYWYQQGPGQDPQFLISFYEKMQSDKGSIPDRFSAQQFSDYHSELNMSSLELGDSALYFCASSLLGDAYNEQFFGPGTRLTVL.

This clone occurred a few times. The genes are TRBV25-1 and TRBJ1-2; no definite D call. Germline lookup yields CDR1 MGHDK and CDR2 SYGVNS. V was cut by 2 bases and J by 3 bases, with 7 bases left in between. This CDR3 has 13 amino acids. Here the CDR3 reads CASSEHPYYGYTF. The CDR3 DNA sequence: TGTGCCAGCAGTGAACATCCATACTATGGCTACACCTTC.

This clone appeared many times. This chain joins TRBV28 and TRBJ1-5; D ambiguous. CDR1 is MDHEN and CDR2 is SYDVKM in the germline V gene. The V and J ends lost 6 bases and 6 bases respectively, with 15 bases between them. The CDR3 runs 14 residues. CDR3 DNA: TGTGCCAGCAGAAAAACGGGAGGACTTCAGCCCCAGCATTTT. This translates into CASRKTGGLQPQHF.

The table lists this clone with many counts. The chain combines TRBV28 with TRBJ1-1; no clear D. Germline V lookup: CDR1 MDHEN, CDR2 SYDVKM. V lost 9 bases to trimming and J lost 2 bases, with 13 bases between them. This CDR3 has 13 amino acids. The CDR3 spells CASTPEENTEAFF. DNA of the CDR3: TGTGCCAGTACACCCGAGGAAAACACTGAAGCTTTCTTT.

This clone was picked up a small number of times. The chain links TRBV5-1 to TRBJ2-5; 9 nucleotides agree with TRBD1. The CDR3 is 15 residues long. The germline CDR1 and CDR2 sequences are SGHRS and YFSETQ. Trimming took 9 bases from V and 5 from J; bases not matched to a gene: 14. In DNA form, the CDR3 reads TGCGCCACTTCGGTTTGGGACAGGGAGTCGGAGACCCAGTACTTC. Translation: CATSVWDRESETQYF.

This clone was seen ten or more times. The V gene is TRBV7-8, the J gene TRBJ2-1, with 10 bases aligning to TRBD2. V lost 2 bases to trimming and J lost 10 bases; unmatched junction nucleotides: 2. This CDR3 has 13 amino acids. Germline CDR1 and CDR2: SGHVS and FQNEAQ. The CDR3 region has the DNA TGTGCCAGCAGCTTACTAGCGGGAGTAGAGCAGTTCTTC. Its translation: CASSLLAGVEQFF.

This clone came up many times. J is TRBJ2-1 and V is TRBV4-3, with TRBD2 matching 7 bases. The V gene's germline CDR1 is LGHNA and CDR2 YSLEER. The CDR3 is made up of 14 amino acids. V gave up 3 bases and J gave up 7 bases; unmatched junction bases: 6. CDR3 sequence (DNA): TGCGCCAGCAGCCAGAGCGTGGGGGGGAATGAGCAGTTCTTC. It yields the protein CASSQSVGGNEQFF.

There are many counts of this clone. The chain joins TRBV7-3 to TRBJ2-5; D ambiguous. The CDR3 is 15 amino acids. Germline CDR1 is SGHTA and CDR2 is FQGTGA. V was cut by 3 bases and J by 2 bases, with 13 bases left in between. The CDR3 DNA is TGTGCCAGCAGCTTCTCGGGTCAACCTCAAGAGACCCAGTACTTC. Amino acid sequence: CASSFSGQPQETQYF.

V and J are TRBV9 and TRBJ2-3; 8 nucleotides align to TRBD2. Germline CDR1 is SGDLS and CDR2 is YYNGEE. V lost 0 bases, J lost 4 bases, and 7 bases stayed unmatched. The CDR3 has 16 residues. The CDR3 region has the DNA TGTGCCAGCAGCGTAGTGGGAGCGGGGGTGGCAGATACGCAGTATTTT. Translating gives CASSVVGAGVADTQYF.

This clone was seen at least ten times. The chain is built from TRBV28 and TRBJ1-5; possible D gene TRBD1, 6 bases. The CDR3 runs to 13 residues. Trimming pared 6 bases from V and 8 bases from J, leaving 14 bases between. CDR1 and CDR2 from the germline V gene are MDHEN and SYDVKM. The CDR3 region has the DNA TGTGCCAGCAGCCCGGGCAGGGGTGAGCCCCAGCATTTT. Translating it yields CASSPGRGEPQHF. Full variable domain (rest looked up from reference TRBV28 and TRBJ1-5): DVKVTQSSRYLVKRTGEKVFLECVQDMDHENMFWYRQDPGLGLRLIYFSYDVKMKEKGDIPEGYSVSREKKERFSLILESASTNQTSMYLCASSPGRGEPQHFGDGTRLSIL.

This clone was counted many times. The genes are TRBV7-9 and TRBJ2-2; D might be TRBD2 (5 bases). The V gene lost 4 bases and the J gene lost 8 bases, with 5 bases spanning the gap. The CDR3 loop spans 11 amino acids. Germline V lookup: CDR1 SEHNR, CDR2 FQNEAQ (reference sequence). CDR3 bases: TGTGCCAGCAGCTCGGGGGGGGAGCTGTTTTTT. It translates to CASSSGGELFF.

This clone was detected many times. DNA of the CDR3: TGTGCCAGCAGTTTAGCGGCTGACTCCTACAATGAGCAGTTCTTC. It translates to CASSLAADSYNEQFF. The V and J genes are TRBV6-1 and TRBJ2-1, with a possible D match to TRBD2 (6 bases). Deletions cut 5 bases from V and 0 bases from J, with 11 bases between. Per germline, CDR1 MNHNS and CDR2 SASEGT. This CDR3 region has 15 residues.

This rearrangement joins TRBV6-5 to TRBJ2-2; possibly TRBD1 for D (6 bases). V shed 0 bases and J shed 5 bases, with 10 bases lying between them. This CDR3 spans 15 amino acids. Germline lookup yields CDR1 MNHEY and CDR2 SVGAGI. The CDR3 nucleotides read TGTGCCAGCAGTTACTCAACTAGGGGGACCGGGGAGCTGTTTTTT. As protein: CASSYSTRGTGELFF.

This clone was seen many times. This chain uses TRBV30 with TRBJ1-5; 7 bases match TRBD1. CDR3 size: 13 residues. Germline V lookup: CDR1 GTSNPN, CDR2 SVGIG (reference sequence). J gave up 6 bases and V 2 bases, and 4 bases lay outside the gene matches. The CDR3 nucleotides read TGTGCCTGGAGTAGGGGGCAAGGTCAGCCCCAGCATTTT. Translation: CAWSRGQGQPQHF.

This clone was counted a few times. V gene TRBV7-2 combines with J gene TRBJ1-2; TRBD1 matches 10 bases. Per germline, CDR1 SGHTA and CDR2 FQGNSA. With 5 bases clipped from V and 5 bases from J, the junction kept 5 bases outside the gene matches. The CDR3 sequence is 14 residues long. The CDR3 nucleotides are TGTGCCAGCAGCCCAGGGACAGGGGAATATGGCTACACCTTC. Residues: CASSPGTGEYGYTF.

This clone occurred many times. The CDR3, as DNA: TGTGCCAGCAGCTCTCCACGCGAAGTTAACACCGGGGAGCTGTTTTTT. It encodes CASSSPREVNTGELFF. The genes are TRBV7-3 and TRBJ2-2, with D uncertain. CDR3 length: 16 residues. V lost 4 bases to trimming and J lost 2 bases, with 14 bases between them. In germline, CDR1 is SGHTA, CDR2 FQGTGA.

This clone was seen repeatedly, ten times or more. The J gene is TRBJ1-1, the V gene TRBV6-5; D gene ambiguous. The CDR3 is made up of 13 amino acids. Germline-derived CDR1 and CDR2 are MNHEY and SVGAGI. Trimming cost V 4 bases and J 4 bases, with 10 bases left between them. In DNA, the CDR3 is TGTGCCAGCAGTTTAGTTCCAGGCACTGAAGCTTTCTTT. This sequence encodes CASSLVPGTEAFF.

This sequence joins TRBV5-6 and TRBJ2-1, with TRBD2 as a possible D gene (6 bases). The CDR3 has 14 amino acids. The germline V gene has CDR1 SGHDT and CDR2 YYEEEE. Trimming left V 1 base short and J 8 bases short, with 13 bases between. CDR3 nucleotide sequence: TGTGCCAGCAGCTTGTCACTAGCCTCCGATGAGCAGTTCTTC. Its translation: CASSLSLASDEQFF. Combining the CDR3 with reference TRBV5-6 and TRBJ2-1 gives the whole variable domain DAGVTQSPTHLIKTRGQQVTLRCSPKSGHDTVSWYQQALGQGPQFIFQYYEEEERQRGNFPDRFSGHQFPNYSSELNVNALLLGDSALYLCASSLSLASDEQFFGPGTRLTVL.

This clone has a handful of counts. This chain joins TRBV30 and TRBJ1-2; the D is unclear. The CDR3 covers 12 residues. Germline CDR1 reads GTSNPN; CDR2 reads SVGIG (reference sequence). V was clipped by 2 bases and J by 4 bases, with 8 bases between them. The chain's CDR3 is CAWSLAAYGYTF. CDR3 nucleotide sequence: TGTGCCTGGAGTTTAGCCGCCTATGGCTACACCTTC.

The chain uses TRBV7-2 and TRBJ2-7; D may be TRBD2 (6 bases). This CDR3 spans 13 amino acids. Germline V CDR1 and CDR2: SGHTA, FQGNSA. The ends were cut back, 1 base at V and 6 bases at J, with 10 bases in the middle. CDR3 amino acids: CASSLVPGGEQYF. As DNA, the CDR3 is TGTGCCAGCAGCTTAGTACCCGGGGGCGAGCAGTACTTC.

This clone was seen more than once but under ten times. V and J are TRBV9 and TRBJ2-3; possibly TRBD2 for D (7 bases). The length of the CDR3 is 15 residues. Trimming took off 0 bases at V and 5 bases at J, with 13 bases between the two ends. Germline V gene sequence: CDR1 SGDLS, CDR2 YYNGEE. The CDR3 DNA reads TGTGCCAGCAGCGTAGCGGGGGGCAATAAAGATACGCAGTATTTT. Its protein product is CASSVAGGNKDTQYF. The full variable domain, with the rest looked up from reference TRBV9 and TRBJ2-3, is DSGVTQTPKHLITATGQRVTLRCSPRSGDLSVYWYQQSLDQGLQFLIQYYNGEERAKGNILERFSAQQFPDLHSELNLSSLELGDSALYFCASSVAGGNKDTQYFGPGTRLTVL.

This clone was recorded many times. This chain joins TRBV4-1 and TRBJ1-5, with D perhaps matching TRBD1 (5 bases). In germline, CDR1 is MGHRA, CDR2 YSYEKL. V was cut by 1 base and J by 0 bases, with 16 bases left in between. This CDR3 is built from 18 residues. This CDR3 is CASSQGSPQGFSNQPQHF. The DNA for the CDR3 is TGCGCCAGCAGCCAAGGTTCACCCCAGGGATTTAGCAATCAGCCCCAGCATTTT.

There are many counts of this clone. The genes are TRBV5-1 and TRBJ1-1, with D unclear. From germline, CDR1 is SGHRS and CDR2 YFSETQ. The CDR3 has 15 amino acids. The V gene lost 0 bases and the J gene lost 1 base, with 10 bases spanning the gap. The CDR3 loop is CASSLVPGKNTEAFF. The CDR3 nucleotides are TGCGCCAGCAGCTTGGTCCCAGGCAAGAACACTGAAGCTTTCTTT.

This clone was seen a handful of times. This chain joins TRBV15 and TRBJ2-3, with 12 nucleotides matching TRBD2. Germline loops: CDR1 LNHNV, CDR2 YYDKDF (reference sequence). The V segment lost 0 bases and the J segment 4 bases; nucleotides outside the gene matches: 2. The CDR3 covers 16 residues. The CDR3 nucleotides read TGTGCCACCAGCAGAGATAGACTAGCGGGGGCAGATACGCAGTATTTT. Translating gives CATSRDRLAGADTQYF.

This clone occurred a few times. The chain carries TRBV18 and TRBJ2-7; 7 bases agree with TRBD1. There are 14 residues in the CDR3. V gave up 5 bases and J gave up 5 bases; unmatched junction bases: 9. From germline, CDR1 is KGHSH and CDR2 LQKENI. The CDR3 protein is CASSSLGTENEQYF. The DNA of the CDR3 is TGTGCCAGCTCATCATTAGGGACAGAGAACGAGCAGTACTTC.

This clone came up many times. DNA of the CDR3: TGTGCCAGTAGTATAAGAGCGGGAGGCATCTACGAGCAGTACTTC. It codes for CASSIRAGGIYEQYF. The chain joins TRBV19 to TRBJ2-7, with TRBD2 matching over 9 bases. This CDR3 is 15 amino acids long. CDR1 LNHDA and CDR2 SQIVND come from the germline V gene (reference sequence). V trimming: 2 bases; J trimming: 3 bases; junction bases outside the gene matches: 5.

The chain employs TRBV4-3 and TRBJ2-3; weak D call: TRBD2 (7 bases). Trimming left V 0 bases short and J 0 bases short, with 25 bases between. The CDR3 length is 21 residues. Germline V gene sequence: CDR1 LGHNA, CDR2 YSLEER. CDR3 loop: CASSQELRGQWGGVSTDTQYF. Written as DNA, the CDR3 is TGCGCCAGCAGCCAAGAACTACGAGGACAGTGGGGAGGGGTTAGCACAGATACGCAGTATTTT.

Notes on this clone: This is likely a read error, given that the CDR3 carries no conserved phenylalanine or tryptophan at its end. J is TRBJ1-2 and V is TRBV5-8; unclear D gene. This CDR3 is built from 14 residues. CDR1 SGHTS and CDR2 YDEGEE come from the germline V gene. Trimming cost V 6 bases and J 3 bases, with 15 bases left between them. The CDR3 spells CASTSPGFHYGYTL. The CDR3 DNA reads as TGTGCCAGCACATCTCCCGGGTTTCACTATGGCTACACCCTC.

The sample holds a few counts of this clone. The rearrangement links TRBV19 to TRBJ1-5, with 7 bases fitting TRBD1. The CDR3 contains 16 residues. The germline V gene has CDR1 LNHDA and CDR2 SQIVND (reference sequence). V gave up 7 bases and J gave up 1 base; unmatched junction bases: 10. CDR3 region: CASIERTGSSNQPQHF. CDR3 coding DNA: TGTGCCAGTATAGAAAGGACAGGATCGAGCAATCAGCCCCAGCATTTT.

This clone was seen at least ten times. The genes are TRBV4-3 and TRBJ1-1; TRBD1 matches 8 bases. V trimming: 2 bases; J trimming: 6 bases; junction bases outside the gene matches: 8. The CDR3 has 15 residues. Per the germline V gene, CDR1 is LGHNA and CDR2 is YSLEER. The CDR3 region has the DNA TGCGCCAGCAGCCAAAATAGACAGGGGCTACCTGAAGCTTTCTTT. It codes for CASSQNRQGLPEAFF.

This clone was picked up many times. This chain uses TRBV19 with TRBJ2-2; 8 bases match TRBD1. The CDR3 covers 16 residues. CDR1 LNHDA and CDR2 SQIVND come from the germline V gene (reference sequence). The V gene end was trimmed by 7 bases and the J gene end by 8 bases; junction bases not matched to a gene: 15. This CDR3 is CASTRSSGQGAGELFF. CDR3 coding DNA: TGTGCCAGTACTAGGTCCTCAGGGCAGGGGGCTGGGGAGCTGTTTTTT.